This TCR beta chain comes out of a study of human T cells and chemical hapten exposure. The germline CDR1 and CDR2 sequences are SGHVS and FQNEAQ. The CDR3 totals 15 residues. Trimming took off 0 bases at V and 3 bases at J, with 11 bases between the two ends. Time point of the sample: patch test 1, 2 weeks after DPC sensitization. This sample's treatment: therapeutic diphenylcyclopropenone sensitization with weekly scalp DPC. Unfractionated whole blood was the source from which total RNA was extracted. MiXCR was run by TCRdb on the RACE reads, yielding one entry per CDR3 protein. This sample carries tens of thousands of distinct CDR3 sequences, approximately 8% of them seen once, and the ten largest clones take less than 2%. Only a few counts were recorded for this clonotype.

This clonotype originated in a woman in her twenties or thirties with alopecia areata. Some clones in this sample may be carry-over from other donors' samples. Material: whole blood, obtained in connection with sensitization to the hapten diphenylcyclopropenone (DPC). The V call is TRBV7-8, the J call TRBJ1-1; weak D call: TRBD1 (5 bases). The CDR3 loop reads CASSLAVTGYTEAFF. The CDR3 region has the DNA TGTGCCAGCAGCTTAGCGGTAACAGGTTACACTGAAGCTTTCTTT.